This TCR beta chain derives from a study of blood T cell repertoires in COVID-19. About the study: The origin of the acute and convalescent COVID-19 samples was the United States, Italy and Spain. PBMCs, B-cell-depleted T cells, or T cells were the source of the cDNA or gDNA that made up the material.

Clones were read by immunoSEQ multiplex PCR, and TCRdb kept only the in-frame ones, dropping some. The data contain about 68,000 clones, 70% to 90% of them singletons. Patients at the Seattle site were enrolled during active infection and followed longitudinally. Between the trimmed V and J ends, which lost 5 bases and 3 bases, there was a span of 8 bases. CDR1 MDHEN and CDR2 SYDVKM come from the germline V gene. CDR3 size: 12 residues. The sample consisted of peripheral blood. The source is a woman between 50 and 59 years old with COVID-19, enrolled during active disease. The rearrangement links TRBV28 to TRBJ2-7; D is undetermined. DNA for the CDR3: TGTGCCAGCAGTGACATTCGCTACGAGCAGTACTTC. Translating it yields CASSDIRYEQYF.